Below, one T cell receptor (beta chain) is given with its context. This specimen belongs to a study of cytomegalovirus exposure and HLA in healthy donors. Vbeta (60) and Jbeta (13) primers were used in the PCR. The method was immunoSEQ multiplex PCR; TCRdb's version includes in-frame clones alone and lacks a portion of them. The sample consists of around 78,000 clones, approximately 70% of them appearing once. Sequenced material: PBMCs. The clonotype comes from a woman between 40 and 50 years old in good health and CMV-seropositive.

CDR3 residues: CASSPGGREGETQYF. The CDR3 coding sequence is TGTGCCAGCAGCCCCGGAGGGCGGGAGGGAGAGACCCAGTACTTC. The chain combines TRBV9 with TRBJ2-5; TRBD2 matches at 9 bases. The CDR3 spans 15 residues. V shed 4 bases and J 4 bases; nucleotides not matched to a gene: 8. Germline lookup yields CDR1 SGDLS and CDR2 YYNGEE.